This TCR beta chain comes out of a study of blood T cells in healthy people across ages (dated by TCRdb to between 2014 and 2017). Describing the broader study: Template switching captured roughly one uniquely barcoded TCR beta cDNA molecule per two T cells in model experiments. Four age groups were formed from the donors: young (average roughly 15 years), middle-aged (less than 40), aged (about 62) and long-lived (roughly 88). The study measured age-related changes in TCR beta repertoire diversity using deep sequencing normalized with unique cDNA molecular identifiers. Using the same blood draw, the study looked at two additional independent replicas of 1 million unique cDNA reads for two donors, one aged 18 to 29 and the other aged 80 or older.

As regards this clonotype: The antigen this receptor binds is unknown. Compared with germline, one end of the junction differs, possibly owing to a read error.

The library was generated by 5' RACE. Reads for this sample came from an Illumina HiSeq 2500. A second about 7 to 11 cycle PCR used a sample-barcoded 5' primer and a J-beta primer mix. Each TCR beta cDNA molecule received a unique molecular identifier from a template-switch 5' adaptor carrying 12 random nucleotides. At least 3 million CDR3-containing paired-end reads were obtained from each sample. First-strand cDNA was synthesized from all RNA with the Mint cDNA synthesis kit, primed by a TRBC-specific oligonucleotide. After uracil-DNA glycosylase treatment, a first 18-cycle PCR used universal primers M1SS and BC2_uni_R on all cDNA. As for how the authors treated the data: Each sample was normalized by randomly selecting 1 million high-quality reads, each carrying a distinct molecular identifier. Instead of being binned into consensus sequences, reads that shared molecular identifiers were thrown out. MiTCR, with a Q25 quality threshold and the strictest error-elimination algorithm, was used for CDR3 identification, clonotype clustering and error correction. A nonparametric unseen species model with Euler transformation was used to estimate a lower bound on total TCR beta diversity. TCRdb itself trimmed the public reads at Q25 with fastp, ran MiXCR and retained productive beta chains. Here each entry gathers all rows of one CDR3 protein and keeps the most common genes and DNA. The V and J calls reflect TCRdb's pipeline rather than the authors' work. A total of under 1,100,000 distinct CDR3 sequences appear in this sample, approximately 25% of them only once. The ten largest clones represent approximately 0.79% of the sample.

The investigation overall reported the following: Observed TCR beta diversity per million T cells fell roughly linearly with age, and a significant reduction was already apparent by age roughly 40. The CMV infection status of donors was not known, potentially confounding age-related changes in expanded clonotypes. Estimates of total diversity from one million sequenced T cells were regarded as lower bounds and underestimates. Because profiling used bulk unsorted PBMCs, naive and antigen-experienced compartments could not be compared conclusively. Compared with the aged group, the long-lived group had more naive CD4+ T cells, fewer expanded clones and increased TCR diversity, suggesting age selection. There was a strong correlation between observed TCR beta diversity and the percentage of naive T cells measured by flow cytometry.

The germline V gene sets CDR1 to SQVTM and CDR2 to ANQGSEA. The CDR3 runs 11 residues from the cysteine to the phenylalanine. The sequence is cut down to CDR3 DNA, 33 bases in frame from base 1. The donors were some 39 Caucasian individuals from Russia, aged roughly 6 to 90 years, who were systemically healthy. Approximately 10 milliliters of peripheral blood were collected from each donor into EDTA-treated Vacutainer tubes. Ficoll-Paque density-gradient centrifugation was used to isolate PBMCs, with at least 6.5 million per sample. Total RNA was extracted from PBMCs with Trizol reagent, with at least 6 micrograms obtained per sample. Naive CD45RAhigh/CD27high T cell percentages were measured by flow cytometry on a PBMC aliquot from every donor. These data were also reused for a study on T cells of mothers and their children. That second report states: Donors were nine systemically healthy Caucasian individuals: three mothers and their six children. cDNA synthesis consumed the entire amount of extracted RNA, loaded at 1.5 ug RNA in each 15 ul reaction. In the second PCR, the M1S primer introduced both the sample barcodes and 2-4 random nucleotides. Over 9 million TCR beta CDR3 reads came from each mother, compared with some 3.1 million reads from each child. Thymic selection similarly shapes TCR recombination output in related and unrelated pairs, with minor effect from inherited differences. Normalized repertoire overlap in related mother-child pairs was always slightly higher than in unrelated mother-child pairs, but the difference was never significant. Persistent microchimeric T cell clones were not detected, at a sensitivity of approximately 98 clones per million clonotypes. The study used deep NGS to compare TCR beta repertoires of mothers and children, seeking features distinguishing related mother-child pairs from unrelated individuals. On average, the children were approximately 11 +/- 4 years old, while the mothers were around 40 +/- 4 years old. After adapter ligation with NEBNext reagents, the libraries were sequenced on Illumina HiSeq 2000 with 100+100 nt paired-end reads. Mother and child libraries were prepared a month apart and sequenced in separate runs to prevent cross-contamination. For each donor, somewhere between 500,000 and 2,000,000 distinct TCR beta clonotypes were identified. Naive TCR beta clonotypes were estimated from low-frequency clonotypes matched to each donor's FACS-determined naive share, without sorting.

This TCR was recovered from a girl aged 2 to 10 in good health. The source material was blood. This receptor chain uses TRBV29-1 and TRBJ2-7; no confident D gene assignment can be made. The CDR3 is CNVGVDYEQYF. The nucleotide sequence reads TGCAACGTTGGGGTGGACTACGAGCAGTACTTC.